Sequencing of this T cell receptor (beta chain) was carried out in a study of blood T cell repertoires in COVID-19. Study information: Nucleic acid was either cDNA or gDNA, and it came from T cells, B-cell-depleted T cells, or PBMCs.

Per the study methods: Scientists estimated how many nucleated cells there were by amplifying reference gene primers. Profiling relied on immunoSEQ multiplex PCR, and the TCRdb table lists in-frame clones only, not all of them. Clonal size and the V and J genes are those of that table, whereas D and trimming came from the DNA. The sample holds 15,000 to 20,000 clones, around 89% seen once. Sequenced sample: peripheral blood. The clonotype originates from a woman aged 60-75 years with active COVID-19.

CDR3 loop: CASSGSGTNEKLFF. In DNA form, the CDR3 reads TGTGCCAGCAGCGGGTCGGGGACTAATGAAAAACTGTTTTTT. The chain links TRBV9 to TRBJ1-4; D is ambiguous. CDR3 length: 14 amino acids. Trimming removed 3 bases from V and 2 bases from J, with 8 bases in between. Looked up from germline, CDR1 is SGDLS and CDR2 is YYNGEE. Variable domain in full (rest from reference TRBV9 and TRBJ1-4): DSGVTQTPKHLITATGQRVTLRCSPRSGDLSVYWYQQSLDQGLQFLIQYYNGEERAKGNILERFSAQQFPDLHSELNLSSLELGDSALYFCASSGSGTNEKLFFGSGTQLSVL.